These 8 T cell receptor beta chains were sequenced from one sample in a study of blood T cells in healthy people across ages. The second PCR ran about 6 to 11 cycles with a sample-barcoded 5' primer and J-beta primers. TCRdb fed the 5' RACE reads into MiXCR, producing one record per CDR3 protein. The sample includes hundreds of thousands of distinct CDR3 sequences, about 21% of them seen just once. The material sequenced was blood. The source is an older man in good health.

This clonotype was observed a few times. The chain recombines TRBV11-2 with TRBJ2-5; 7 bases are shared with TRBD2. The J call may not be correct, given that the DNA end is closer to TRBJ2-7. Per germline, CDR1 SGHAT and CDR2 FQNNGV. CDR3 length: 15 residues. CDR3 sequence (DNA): TGTGCCAGCAGCTTAGCCGGGACTAAAGGGTACGAGCAGTACTTC. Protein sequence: CASSLAGTKGYEQYF.

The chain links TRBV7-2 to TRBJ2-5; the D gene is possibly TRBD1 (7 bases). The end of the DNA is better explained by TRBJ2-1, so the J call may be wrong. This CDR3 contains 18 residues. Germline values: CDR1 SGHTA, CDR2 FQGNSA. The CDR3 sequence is CASSLAGGQVVPYNEQFF. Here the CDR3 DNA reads TGTGCCAGCAGCTTAGCGGGAGGACAGGTGGTGCCCTACAATGAGCAGTTCTTC.

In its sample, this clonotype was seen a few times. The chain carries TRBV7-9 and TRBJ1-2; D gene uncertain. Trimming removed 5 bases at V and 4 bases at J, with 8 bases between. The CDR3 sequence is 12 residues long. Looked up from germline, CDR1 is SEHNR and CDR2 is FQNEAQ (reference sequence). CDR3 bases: TGTGCCAGCAGCGACGGAATCTATGGCTACACCTTC. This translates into CASSDGIYGYTF.

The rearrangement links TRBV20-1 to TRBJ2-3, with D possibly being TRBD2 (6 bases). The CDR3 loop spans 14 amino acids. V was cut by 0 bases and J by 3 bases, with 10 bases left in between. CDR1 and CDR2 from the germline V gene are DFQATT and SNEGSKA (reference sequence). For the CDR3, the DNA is TGCAGTGCTAGAGAGGCGGGAACTACAGATACGCAGTATTTT. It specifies CSAREAGTTDTQYF.

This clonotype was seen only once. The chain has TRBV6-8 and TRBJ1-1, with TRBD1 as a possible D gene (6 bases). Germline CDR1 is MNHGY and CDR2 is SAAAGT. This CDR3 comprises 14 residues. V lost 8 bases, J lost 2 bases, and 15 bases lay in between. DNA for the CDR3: TGTGCCAGCCGGCTACAGGGACCCAACACTGAAGCTTTCTTT. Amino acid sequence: CASRLQGPNTEAFF.

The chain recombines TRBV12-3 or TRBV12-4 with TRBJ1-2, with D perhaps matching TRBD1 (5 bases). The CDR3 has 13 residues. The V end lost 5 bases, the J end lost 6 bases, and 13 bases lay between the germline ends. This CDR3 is CASSPWGWDGYTF. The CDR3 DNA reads TGTGCCAGCAGTCCCTGGGGCTGGGATGGCTACACCTTC.

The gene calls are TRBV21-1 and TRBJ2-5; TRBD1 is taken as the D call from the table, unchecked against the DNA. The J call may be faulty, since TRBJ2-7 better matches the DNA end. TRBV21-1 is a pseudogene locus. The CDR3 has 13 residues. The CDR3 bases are TGTGCCAGCGGTGGGACAGGGGCCAACGAGCAGTACTTC. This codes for CASGGTGANEQYF.

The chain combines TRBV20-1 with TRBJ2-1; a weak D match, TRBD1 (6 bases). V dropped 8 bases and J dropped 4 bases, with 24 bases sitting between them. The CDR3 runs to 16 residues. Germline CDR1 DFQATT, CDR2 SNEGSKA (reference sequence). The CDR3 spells CSTTTQGIRGYNEQFF. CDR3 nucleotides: TGCAGTACCACGACCCAGGGGATCCGTGGGTACAATGAGCAGTTCTTC.